This TCR beta chain was found in a study of cytomegalovirus exposure and HLA in healthy donors. Overall study context: An analysis done earlier identified around 100 million unique TCR beta sequences from about 179 million T cells. Out of around 360 genotyped donors, less than 85% belonged to the Caucasian-associated ancestry cluster.

Trimming took 4 bases from V and 0 from J, leaving 12 bases between them. This CDR3 has 16 residues. Germline V gives CDR1 MNHEY, CDR2 SVGAGI. Overall study results and limits: When a later analysis was performed, an Asian-associated ancestry cluster reportedly had fewer N-insertions than the roughly 670-donor mean. Within an earlier analysis, most TCR beta V segments proved productive either about 87% or about 30% of the time.

This clone was detected a few times. What it recognizes is unknown. PCR employed 60 Vbeta and 13 Jbeta primers. TCRdb's copy holds only in-frame clones and misses some; the assay was immunoSEQ multiplex PCR. The table shows over 100,000 clones, with almost 75% occurring only once. This clonotype was sampled from a middle-aged man in good health and CMV-seronegative. Sequencing input: PBMCs. The rearrangement joins TRBV6-5 to TRBJ2-2, with a weak D call TRBD1 (5 bases). The DNA of the CDR3 is TGTGCCAGCAGTTTGAGACAGTCTACGAACACCGGGGAGCTGTTTTTT. The encoded protein is CASSLRQSTNTGELFF.